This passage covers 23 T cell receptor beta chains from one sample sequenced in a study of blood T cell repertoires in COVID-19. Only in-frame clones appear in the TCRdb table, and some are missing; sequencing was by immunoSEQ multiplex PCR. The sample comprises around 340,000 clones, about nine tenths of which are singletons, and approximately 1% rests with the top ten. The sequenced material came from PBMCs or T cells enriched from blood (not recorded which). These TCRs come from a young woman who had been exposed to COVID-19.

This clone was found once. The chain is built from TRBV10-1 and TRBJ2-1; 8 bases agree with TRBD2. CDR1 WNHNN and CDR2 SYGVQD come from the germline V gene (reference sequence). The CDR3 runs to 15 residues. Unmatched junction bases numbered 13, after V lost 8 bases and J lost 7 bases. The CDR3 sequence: CASSREGTYLNEQFF. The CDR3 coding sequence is TGCGCCAGCTCTCGGGAGGGCACGTATCTTAATGAGCAGTTCTTC.

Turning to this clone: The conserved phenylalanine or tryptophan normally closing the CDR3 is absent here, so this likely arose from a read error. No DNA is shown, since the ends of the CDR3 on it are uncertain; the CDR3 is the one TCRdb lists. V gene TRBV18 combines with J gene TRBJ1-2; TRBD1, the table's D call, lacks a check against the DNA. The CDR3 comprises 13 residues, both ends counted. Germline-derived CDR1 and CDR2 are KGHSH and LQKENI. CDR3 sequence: CASSPVETGWGTI.

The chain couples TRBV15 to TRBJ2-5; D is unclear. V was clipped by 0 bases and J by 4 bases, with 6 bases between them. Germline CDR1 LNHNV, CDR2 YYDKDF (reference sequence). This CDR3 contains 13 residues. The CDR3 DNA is TGTGCCACCAGCAGAGATCTTCGAGAGACCCAGTACTTC. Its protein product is CATSRDLRETQYF.

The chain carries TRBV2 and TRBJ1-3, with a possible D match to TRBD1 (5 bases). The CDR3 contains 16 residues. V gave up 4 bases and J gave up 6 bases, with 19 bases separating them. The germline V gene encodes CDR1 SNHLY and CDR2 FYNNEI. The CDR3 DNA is TGTGCCAGCAGTGGTGGGACGGGACTCGTCTCAAACACCATATATTTT. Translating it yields CASSGGTGLVSNTIYF.

CDR3 loop: CASTTLRTGYGYTF. DNA for the CDR3: TGTGCCAGCACCACACTAAGGACAGGCTATGGCTACACCTTC. J is TRBJ1-2 and V is TRBV6-5; 7 bases align to TRBD1. The CDR3 extends over 14 amino acids. Germline V gives CDR1 MNHEY, CDR2 SVGAGI. The trim removed 7 bases at V and 4 bases at J, leaving 9 bases unmatched.

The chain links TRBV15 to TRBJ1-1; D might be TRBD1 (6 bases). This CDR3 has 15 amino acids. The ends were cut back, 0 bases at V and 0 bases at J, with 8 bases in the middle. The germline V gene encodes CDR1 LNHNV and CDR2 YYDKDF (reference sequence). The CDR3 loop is CATSRDGGMNTEAFF. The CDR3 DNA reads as TGTGCCACCAGCAGAGATGGGGGCATGAACACTGAAGCTTTCTTT.

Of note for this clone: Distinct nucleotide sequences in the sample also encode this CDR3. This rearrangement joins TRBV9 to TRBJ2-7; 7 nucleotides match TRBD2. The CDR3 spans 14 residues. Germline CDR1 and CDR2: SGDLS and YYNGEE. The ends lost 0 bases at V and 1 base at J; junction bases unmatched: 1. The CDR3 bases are TGTGCCAGCAGCGTAGGCGGGAGTTCCTACGAGCAGTACTTC. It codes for CASSVGGSSYEQYF.

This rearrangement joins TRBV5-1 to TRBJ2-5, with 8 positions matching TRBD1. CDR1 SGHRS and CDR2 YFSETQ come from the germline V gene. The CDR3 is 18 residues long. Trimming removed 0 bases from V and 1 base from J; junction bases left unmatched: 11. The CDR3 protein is CASSLGQGRSASQETQYF. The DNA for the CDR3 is TGCGCCAGCAGCTTGGGACAGGGGAGGTCAGCCAGCCAAGAGACCCAGTACTTC.

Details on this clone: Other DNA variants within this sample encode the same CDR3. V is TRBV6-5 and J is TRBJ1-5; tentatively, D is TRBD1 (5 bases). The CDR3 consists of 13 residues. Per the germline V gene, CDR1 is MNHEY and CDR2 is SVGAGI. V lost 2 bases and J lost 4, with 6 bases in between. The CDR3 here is CASSYGGNQPQHF. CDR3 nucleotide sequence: TGTGCCAGCAGTTACGGGGGGAATCAGCCCCAGCATTTT.

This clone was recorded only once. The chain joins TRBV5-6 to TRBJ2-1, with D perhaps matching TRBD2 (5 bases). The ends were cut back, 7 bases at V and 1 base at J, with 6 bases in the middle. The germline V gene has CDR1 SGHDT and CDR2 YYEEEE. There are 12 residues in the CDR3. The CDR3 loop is CASGESYNEQFF. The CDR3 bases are TGTGCCAGCGGGGAGTCCTACAATGAGCAGTTCTTC.

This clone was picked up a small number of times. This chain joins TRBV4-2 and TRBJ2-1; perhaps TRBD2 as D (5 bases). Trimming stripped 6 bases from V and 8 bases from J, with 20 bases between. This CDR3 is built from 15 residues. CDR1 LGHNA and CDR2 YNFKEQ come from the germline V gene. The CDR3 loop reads CASSSRSSQDYEQFF. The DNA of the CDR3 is TGTGCCAGCAGTTCCCGGAGCAGTCAGGACTATGAGCAGTTCTTC.

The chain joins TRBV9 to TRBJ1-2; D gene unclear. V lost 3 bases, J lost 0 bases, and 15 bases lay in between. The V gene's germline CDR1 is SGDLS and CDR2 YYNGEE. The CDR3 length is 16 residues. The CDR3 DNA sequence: TGTGCCAGCAGCGGTTCTTCGGGAACTGCTAACTATGGCTACACCTTC. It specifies CASSGSSGTANYGYTF.

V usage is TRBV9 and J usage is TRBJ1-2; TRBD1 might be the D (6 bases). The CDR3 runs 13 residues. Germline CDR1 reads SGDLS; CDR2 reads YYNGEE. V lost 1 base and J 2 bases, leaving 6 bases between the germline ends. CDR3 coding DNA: TGTGCCAGCAGCGTAACAGGGAACTATGGCTACACCTTC. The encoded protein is CASSVTGNYGYTF.

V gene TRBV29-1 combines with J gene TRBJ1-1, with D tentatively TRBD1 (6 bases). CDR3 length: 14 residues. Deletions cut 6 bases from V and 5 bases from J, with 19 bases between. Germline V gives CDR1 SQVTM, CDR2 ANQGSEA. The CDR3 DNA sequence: TGCAGCGTGATTGAGCGGGGGCGTCTAACTGAAGCTTTCTTT. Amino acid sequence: CSVIERGRLTEAFF.

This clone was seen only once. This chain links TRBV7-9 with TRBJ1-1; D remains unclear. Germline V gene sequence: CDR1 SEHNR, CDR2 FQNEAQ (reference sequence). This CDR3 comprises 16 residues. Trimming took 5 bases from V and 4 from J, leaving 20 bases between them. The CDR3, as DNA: TGTGCCAGCAGCCCCCAGGCGGGTCTCGAGTCCACTGAAGCTTTCTTT. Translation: CASSPQAGLESTEAFF.

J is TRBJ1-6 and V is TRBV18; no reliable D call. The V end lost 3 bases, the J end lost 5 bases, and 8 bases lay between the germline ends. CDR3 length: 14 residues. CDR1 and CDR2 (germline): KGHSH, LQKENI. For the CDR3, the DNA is TGTGCCAGCTCACCGGGCAGAGATAATTCACCCCTCCACTTT. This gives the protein CASSPGRDNSPLHF.

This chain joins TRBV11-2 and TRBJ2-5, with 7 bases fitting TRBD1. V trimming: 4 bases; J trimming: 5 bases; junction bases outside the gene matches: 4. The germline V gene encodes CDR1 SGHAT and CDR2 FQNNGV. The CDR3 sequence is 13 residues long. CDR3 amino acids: CASSSGQVETQYF. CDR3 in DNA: TGTGCCAGCAGCTCCGGACAGGTTGAGACCCAGTACTTC.

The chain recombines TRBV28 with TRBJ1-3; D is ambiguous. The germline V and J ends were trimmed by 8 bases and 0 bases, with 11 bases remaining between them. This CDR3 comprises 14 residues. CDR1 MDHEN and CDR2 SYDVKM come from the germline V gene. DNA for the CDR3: TGTGCCAGCTCTCGGGTGGCCTCTGGAAACACCATATATTTT. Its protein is CASSRVASGNTIYF.

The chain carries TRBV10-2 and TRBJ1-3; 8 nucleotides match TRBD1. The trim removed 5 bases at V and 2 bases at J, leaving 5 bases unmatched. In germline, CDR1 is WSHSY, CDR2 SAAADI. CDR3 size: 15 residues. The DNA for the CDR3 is TGCGCCAGCAGTTCGCCAGGGGGCACTGGAAACACCATATATTTT. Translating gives CASSSPGGTGNTIYF.

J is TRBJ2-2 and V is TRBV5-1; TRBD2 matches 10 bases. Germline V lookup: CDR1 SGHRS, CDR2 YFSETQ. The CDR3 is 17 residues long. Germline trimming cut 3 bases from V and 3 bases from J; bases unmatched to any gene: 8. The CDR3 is CASSWASGSLYTGELFF. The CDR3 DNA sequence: TGCGCCAGCAGCTGGGCTAGCGGGAGTTTGTACACCGGGGAGCTGTTTTTT.

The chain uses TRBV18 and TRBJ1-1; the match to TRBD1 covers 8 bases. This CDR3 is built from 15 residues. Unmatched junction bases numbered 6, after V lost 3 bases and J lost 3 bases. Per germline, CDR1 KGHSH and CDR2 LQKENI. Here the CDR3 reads CASSPPDRAYTEAFF. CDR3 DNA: TGTGCCAGCTCACCCCCGGACAGGGCCTACACTGAAGCTTTCTTT.

The CDR3 DNA reads as TGCAGTGCTAGAGCCCTCCACGAGCAGTACTTC. Its translation is CSARALHEQYF. J is TRBJ2-7 and V is TRBV20-1; D gene ambiguous. The ends were cut back, 1 base at V and 5 bases at J, with 6 bases in the middle. Germline CDR1 is DFQATT and CDR2 is SNEGSKA (reference sequence). The CDR3 is 11 amino acids.

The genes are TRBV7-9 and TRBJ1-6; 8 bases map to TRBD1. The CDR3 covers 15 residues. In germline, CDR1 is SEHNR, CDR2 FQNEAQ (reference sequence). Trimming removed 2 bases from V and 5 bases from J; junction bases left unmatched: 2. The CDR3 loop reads CASSLMGQDNSPLHF. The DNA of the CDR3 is TGTGCCAGCAGCTTAATGGGACAGGATAATTCACCCCTCCACTTT.